This TCR beta chain was sequenced for a study of shared clonotypes between healthy human individuals. About this clone: What it recognizes is unknown.

The germline CDR1 and CDR2 sequences are SGDLS and YYNGEE. This CDR3 spans 15 amino acids. V dropped 1 base and J dropped 8 bases, with 15 bases sitting between them. CD45RO-negative, CCR7-selected cells formed the naive CD8 fraction, which excluded terminally differentiated effector memory CD45RA+ cells. Genomic DNA from each subset was divided evenly over several immunoSEQ plates. Template for every sorted-subset replicate PCR totaled approximately 0.2 ug DNA, 25,000 to 30,000 T cell genomes. This table comes from immunoSEQ multiplex PCR, and its TCRdb copy is limited to in-frame clones, with some not included. This sample has around 2.1 million clones, with about 92% found just once. The study's findings and limits: Sharing of clonotypes among donors was expected to vary with sequencing depth.

The chain recombines TRBV9 with TRBJ1-4; D is possibly TRBD1 (5 bases). What was sequenced was naive CD8+ T cells from PBMCs. The source is a young man in good health. Some clones in this sample may be carry-over from other donors' samples. The CDR3 sequence is CASSVLEGRWEKLFF. CDR3 bases: TGTGCCAGCAGCGTACTGGAGGGGCGCTGGGAAAAACTGTTTTTT. Drawing the rest from reference TRBV9 and TRBJ1-4, the complete variable domain is DSGVTQTPKHLITATGQRVTLRCSPRSGDLSVYWYQQSLDQGLQFLIQYYNGEERAKGNILERFSAQQFPDLHSELNLSSLELGDSALYFCASSVLEGRWEKLFFGSGTQLSVL.